What follows are 13 T cell receptor beta chains derived from one specimen sequenced in a study of T-cell memory formation after mild COVID-19 (dated by TCRdb to about 2021). Library preparation was by 5' RACE. Sequenced using an Illumina NovaSeq 6000. In-frame beta chains were kept once TCRdb had trimmed the public reads at Q25 with fastp and called clones with MiXCR. Each record represents a unique CDR3 protein, reported with the most common genes and DNA among its rows. For this sample the table gives 300,000 to 350,000 distinct CDR3 sequences, of which approximately 19% were detected only once. The ten most abundant clones make up 21% of the sample. Material: PBMCs or a T cell subset sorted from them (not recorded which). Receptor source: a man aged 18 to 35 who had mild COVID-19 (a few samples of this study predate the infection). The sample titles of this study are shuffled in the database, so cell type and time point are left out; the donor was told from shared clones.

The chain couples TRBV2 to TRBJ2-1, with TRBD2 as a possible D gene (6 bases). V was cut by 6 bases and J by 3 bases, with 12 bases left in between. Germline CDR1 SNHLY, CDR2 FYNNEI. The CDR3 covers 14 residues. This CDR3 reads CASRVRDFYNEQFF. The CDR3 bases are TGTGCCAGCAGGGTCCGGGACTTCTACAATGAGCAGTTCTTC.

This chain connects TRBV27 to TRBJ2-5, with TRBD1 matching over 9 bases. Germline V gene lookup returns CDR1 MNHEY and CDR2 SMNVEV (reference sequence). J gave up 3 bases and V 7 bases, and 6 bases lay outside the gene matches. CDR3 size: 14 residues. CDR3 in amino acids: CASTLTGGEETQYF. The CDR3 nucleotides are TGTGCCAGCACTCTAACAGGGGGCGAAGAGACCCAGTACTTC.

J is TRBJ1-4 and V is TRBV4-2, with D possibly being TRBD1 (5 bases). The CDR3 contains 14 residues. The ends were cut back, 1 base at V and 8 bases at J, with 11 bases in the middle. Germline V gene sequence: CDR1 LGHNA, CDR2 YNFKEQ. For the CDR3, the DNA is TGTGCCAGCAGCCAAGGAGGGGTCGGCGAAAAACTGTTTTTT. Translating gives CASSQGGVGEKLFF.

The gene calls are TRBV24-1 and TRBJ2-5; the D gene could be TRBD1 or TRBD2 (6 bases each). With 5 bases removed from V and 5 bases from J, the gap between germline ends came to 14 bases. The CDR3 loop spans 14 amino acids. CDR1 is KGHDR, CDR2 SFDVKD, per germline. The CDR3 protein is CATSAGGGWETQYF. CDR3 nucleotide sequence: TGTGCCACCAGTGCCGGGGGCGGTTGGGAGACCCAGTACTTC.

The chain employs TRBV2 and TRBJ2-1; D is possibly TRBD1 (6 bases). CDR3 length equals 16 residues. The V and J ends lost 2 bases and 4 bases respectively, with 15 bases between them. Germline V lookup: CDR1 SNHLY, CDR2 FYNNEI. The CDR3 spells CASSEQGKKGYNEQFF. The CDR3 DNA sequence: TGTGCCAGCAGTGAACAGGGGAAAAAGGGTTACAATGAGCAGTTCTTC.

This clonotype was counted only a few times. V gene TRBV20-1 combines with J gene TRBJ1-5, with 7 bases matching TRBD1. V lost 3 bases to trimming and J lost 0 bases; unmatched junction nucleotides: 8. CDR1 is DFQATT, CDR2 SNEGSKA, per germline (reference sequence). CDR3 length: 16 residues. The CDR3, as DNA: TGCAGTGCTAGCGATACAGGGGAGTATAGCAATCAGCCCCAGCATTTT. Translated, it gives CSASDTGEYSNQPQHF.

This chain links TRBV6-2 or TRBV6-3 with TRBJ1-2; D remains unclear. Germline loops: CDR1 MNHEY, CDR2 SVGEGT. The V gene lost 6 bases and the J gene lost 1 base, with 6 bases spanning the gap. The CDR3 loop spans 12 amino acids. Here the CDR3 reads CASSTNNYGYTF. CDR3 DNA sequence: TGTGCCAGCAGCACCAATAACTATGGCTACACCTTC.

This clonotype came up a few times. This chain joins TRBV7-9 and TRBJ1-2; D is possibly TRBD1 (6 bases). Germline-derived CDR1 and CDR2 are SEHNR and FQNEAQ (reference sequence). The CDR3 spans 15 residues. Trimming took off 0 bases at V and 2 bases at J, with 10 bases between the two ends. In nucleotides, the CDR3 is TGTGCCAGCAGCTTAGCTGCGGACAGAAACTATGGCTACACCTTC. Its translation is CASSLAADRNYGYTF.

This clonotype was observed a few times. The chain carries TRBV7-2 and TRBJ1-1, with D perhaps matching TRBD1 (5 bases). CDR1 and CDR2 from the germline V gene are SGHTA and FQGNSA. This CDR3 is built from 14 residues. V lost 7 bases and J 0 bases, leaving 12 bases between the germline ends. In nucleotides, the CDR3 is TGTGCCAGCAAAGTGGGGGGATTGAACACTGAAGCTTTCTTT. This sequence encodes CASKVGGLNTEAFF.

This clonotype was detected only a few times. This sequence joins TRBV5-1 and TRBJ2-5; D unresolved. This CDR3 spans 13 amino acids. Per germline, CDR1 SGHRS and CDR2 YFSETQ. Trimming stripped 7 bases from V and 4 bases from J, with 14 bases between. CDR3 region: CASLKGPGETQYF. CDR3 in DNA: TGCGCCAGCCTAAAAGGGCCGGGAGAGACCCAGTACTTC. Drawing the rest from reference TRBV5-1 and TRBJ2-5, the complete variable domain is KAGVTQTPRYLIKTRGQQVTLSCSPISGHRSVSWYQQTPGQGLQFLFEYFSETQRNKGNFPGRFSGRQFSNSRSEMNVSTLELGDSALYLCASLKGPGETQYFGPGTRLLVL.

In its sample, this clonotype was seen a few times. This chain joins TRBV6-5 and TRBJ1-1; D gene uncertain. The ends were cut back, 6 bases at V and 4 bases at J, with 12 bases in the middle. Germline V gene data show CDR1 as MNHEY and CDR2 as SVGAGI. The CDR3 is 13 residues long. CDR3 nucleotides: TGTGCCAGCAGAAAAGAAGGGAGCACTGAAGCTTTCTTT. It codes for CASRKEGSTEAFF.

This chain links TRBV15 with TRBJ2-1; weak D call: TRBD2 (5 bases). The CDR3 covers 14 residues. Germline V gives CDR1 LNHNV, CDR2 YYDKDF (reference sequence). V gave up 3 bases and J gave up 10 bases, with 16 bases separating them. Here the CDR3 reads CATSSGGPTDEQFF. CDR3 sequence (DNA): TGTGCCACCAGCAGCGGCGGGCCAACTGACGAGCAGTTCTTC.

The chain links TRBV7-8 to TRBJ2-7; D remains ambiguous. Germline V CDR1 and CDR2: SGHVS, FQNEAQ. The CDR3 loop spans 14 amino acids. Deletions cut 1 base from V and 7 bases from J, with 14 bases between. DNA of the CDR3: TGTGCCAGCAGCTTAGTTTCGGGTTACGGTGAGCAGTACGTC. Its translation is CASSLVSGYGEQYV.